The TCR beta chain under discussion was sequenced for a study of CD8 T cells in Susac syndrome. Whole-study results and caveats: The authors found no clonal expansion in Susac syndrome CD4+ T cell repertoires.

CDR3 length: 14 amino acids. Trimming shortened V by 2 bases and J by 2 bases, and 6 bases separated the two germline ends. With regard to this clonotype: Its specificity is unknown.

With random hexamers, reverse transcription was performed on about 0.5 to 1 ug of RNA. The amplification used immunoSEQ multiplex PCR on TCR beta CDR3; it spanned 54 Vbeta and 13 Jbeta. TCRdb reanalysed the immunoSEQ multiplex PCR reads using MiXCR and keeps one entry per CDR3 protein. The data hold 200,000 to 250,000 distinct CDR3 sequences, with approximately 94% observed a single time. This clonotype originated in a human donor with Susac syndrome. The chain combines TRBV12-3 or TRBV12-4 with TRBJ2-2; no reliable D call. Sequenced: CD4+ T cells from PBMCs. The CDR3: CASSLQLNTGELFF. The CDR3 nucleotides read TGTGCCAGCAGTTTACAGCTCAACACCGGGGAGCTGTTTTTT.